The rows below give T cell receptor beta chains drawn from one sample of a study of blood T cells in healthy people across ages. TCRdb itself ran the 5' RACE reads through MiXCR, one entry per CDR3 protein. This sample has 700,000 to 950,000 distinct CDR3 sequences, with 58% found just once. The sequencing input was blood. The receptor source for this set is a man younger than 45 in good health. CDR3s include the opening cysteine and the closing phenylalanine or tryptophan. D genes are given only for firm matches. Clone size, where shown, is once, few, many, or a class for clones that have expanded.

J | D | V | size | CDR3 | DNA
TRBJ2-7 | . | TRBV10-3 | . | CVISEDTAHEQYF | TGTGTCATCAGTGAAGACACAGCCCACGAGCAGTACTTC
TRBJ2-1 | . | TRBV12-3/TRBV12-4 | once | CASSRRINEQFF | TGTGCCAGCAGCCGGAGGATCAATGAGCAGTTCTTC
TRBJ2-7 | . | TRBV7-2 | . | CANSPNGGILREQYF | TGTGCCAACAGTCCCAATGGAGGGATATTGCGCGAGCAGTACTTC
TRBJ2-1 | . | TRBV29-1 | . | CSVEVPREQFF | TGCAGCGTTGAAGTCCCCCGTGAGCAGTTCTTC
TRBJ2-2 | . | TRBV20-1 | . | CSAMGQNTGELFF | TGCAGTGCCATGGGACAAAACACCGGGGAGCTGTTTTTT
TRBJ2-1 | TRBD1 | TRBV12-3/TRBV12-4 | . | CASSFISQGEMWQFF | TGTGCCAGCAGTTTTATCAGTCAGGGGGAGATGTGGCAGTTCTTC
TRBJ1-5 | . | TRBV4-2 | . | CASSQGPSSNQPQHF | TGTGCCAGCAGCCAAGGACCATCTAGCAATCAGCCCCAGCATTTT
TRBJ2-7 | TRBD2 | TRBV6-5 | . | CASSYHGGSPYEQYF | TGTGCCAGCAGCTACCATGGCGGGAGCCCCTACGAGCAGTACTTC
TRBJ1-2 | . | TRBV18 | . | CASSPTPGLDGYTF | TGTGCCAGCTCACCAACTCCAGGCCTGGATGGCTACACCTTC
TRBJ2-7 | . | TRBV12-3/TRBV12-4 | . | CASSSEGWAYEQYF | TGTGCCAGCAGTTCCGAGGGGTGGGCCTACGAGCAGTACTTC
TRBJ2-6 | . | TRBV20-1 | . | CSAKEGGSGANVLTF | TGCAGTGCCAAAGAGGGGGGATCTGGGGCCAACGTCCTGACTTTC
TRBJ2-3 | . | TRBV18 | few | CASSLDRGAQYF | TGTGCCAGCTCACTCGACCGGGGCGCGCAGTATTTT
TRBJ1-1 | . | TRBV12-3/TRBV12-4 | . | CASSSDYPEAFF | TGTGCCAGCAGTTCCGACTACCCCGAAGCTTTCTTT
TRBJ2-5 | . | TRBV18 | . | CASSPPTGRETQYF | TGTGCCAGCTCACCACCCACAGGGCGAGAGACCCAGTACTTC
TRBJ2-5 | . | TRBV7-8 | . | CASSLEESTRLYNEQYF | TGTGCCAGCAGCTTAGAAGAGTCGACCAGACTTTACAATGAGCAGTACTTC
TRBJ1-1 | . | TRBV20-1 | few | CSARGGVGPEAFF | TGCAGTGCTCGAGGGGGGGTTGGGCCTGAAGCTTTCTTT
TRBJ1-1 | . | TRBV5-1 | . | CASSFSGDQTEAFF | TGCGCCAGCAGCTTTAGTGGGGATCAAACTGAAGCTTTCTTT
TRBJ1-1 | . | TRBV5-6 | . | CASSLAGSLRTEAFF | TGTGCCAGCAGCTTGGCCGGGTCCCTGAGGACTGAAGCTTTCTTT
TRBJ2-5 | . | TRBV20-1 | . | CSALDETQYF | TGCAGTGCATTGGACGAGACCCAGTACTTC
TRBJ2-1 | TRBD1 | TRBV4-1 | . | CASSQTQGINEQFF | TGCGCCAGCAGCCAAACACAGGGGATCAATGAGCAGTTCTTC
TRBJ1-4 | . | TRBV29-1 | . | CSVGGNNEKLFF | TGCAGCGTTGGCGGGAATAATGAAAAACTGTTTTTT
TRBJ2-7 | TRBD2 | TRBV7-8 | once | CASSSTASGSSYEQYF | TGTGCCAGCAGCTCGACTGCTAGCGGGAGTTCCTACGAGCAGTACTTC
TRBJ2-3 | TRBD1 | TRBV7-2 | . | CASSTGQGVVTDTQYF | TGTGCCAGCAGCACGGGACAGGGAGTGGTGACAGATACGCAGTATTTT
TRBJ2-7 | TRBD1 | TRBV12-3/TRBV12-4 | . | CASSRDRVFHEQYF | TGTGCCAGCAGTCGGGACAGGGTATTCCACGAGCAGTACTTC
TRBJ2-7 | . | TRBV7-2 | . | CASSRSRDSYEQYF | TGTGCCAGCAGCCGTTCCCGCGACTCCTACGAGCAGTACTTC
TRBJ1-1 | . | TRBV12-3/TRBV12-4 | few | CASSQGFFGTVEAFF | TGTGCCAGCAGCCAGGGGTTTTTCGGAACAGTTGAAGCTTTCTTT
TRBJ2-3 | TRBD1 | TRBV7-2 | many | CASSLDRATDTQYF | TGTGCCAGCAGCTTGGACAGGGCAACAGATACGCAGTATTTT
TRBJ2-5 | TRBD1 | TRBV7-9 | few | CASSRGQLQETQYF | TGTGCCAGCAGCCGGGGACAGCTGCAAGAGACCCAGTACTTC
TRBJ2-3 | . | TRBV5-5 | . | CASSLRGWVDTQYF | TGTGCCAGCAGCTTGAGAGGATGGGTCGATACGCAGTATTTT
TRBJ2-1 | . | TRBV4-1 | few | CASSQGLESRNEQFF | TGCGCCAGCAGCCAAGGTCTTGAGTCTCGAAATGAGCAGTTCTTC
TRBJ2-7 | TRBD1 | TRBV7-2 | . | CASSLAFRGLNEQYF | TGTGCCAGCAGCTTAGCTTTCAGGGGGCTGAACGAGCAGTACTTC
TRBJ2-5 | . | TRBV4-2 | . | CASSQQEGAETQYF | TGTGCCAGCAGCCAACAAGAGGGCGCAGAGACCCAGTACTTC
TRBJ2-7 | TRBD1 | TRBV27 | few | CASRALGTGGHEQYF | TGTGCCAGCAGGGCTCTTGGGACAGGCGGCCACGAGCAGTACTTC
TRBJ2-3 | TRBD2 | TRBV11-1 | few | CASSGRDPGLARYF | TGTGCCAGCAGCGGACGGGACCCAGGACTAGCGCGGTATTTT
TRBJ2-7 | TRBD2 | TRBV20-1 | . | CSASNLRETEQYF | TGCAGTGCTAGTAATCTGCGGGAGACCGAGCAGTACTTC
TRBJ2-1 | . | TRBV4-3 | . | CASSQNPSIADEQFF | TGCGCCAGCAGCCAAAACCCGTCAATTGCAGACGAGCAGTTCTTC
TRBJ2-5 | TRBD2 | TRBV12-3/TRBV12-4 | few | CASSQGLAGYQETQYF | TGTGCCAGCAGCCAGGGACTAGCTGGGTACCAAGAGACCCAGTACTTC
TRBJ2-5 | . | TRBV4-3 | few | CASSQGFAETQYF | TGCGCCAGCAGCCAGGGCTTTGCGGAGACCCAGTACTTC
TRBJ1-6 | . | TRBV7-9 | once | CASNPDGWSPLHF | TGTGCCAGCAACCCGGACGGTTGGTCACCCCTCCACTTT
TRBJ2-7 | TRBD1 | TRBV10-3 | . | CAITGQGDEQYF | TGTGCCATCACGGGACAGGGCGACGAGCAGTACTTC
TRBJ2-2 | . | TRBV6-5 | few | CASSYSPGGELFF | TGTGCCAGCAGTTACTCACCCGGCGGGGAGCTGTTTTTT
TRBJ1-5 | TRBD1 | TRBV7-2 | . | CASSFRTGWEQPQHF | TGTGCCAGCAGCTTCCGGACAGGGTGGGAACAGCCCCAGCATTTT
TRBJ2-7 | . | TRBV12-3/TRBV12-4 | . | CASSLAILEQYF | TGTGCCAGCAGTTTAGCTATCTTGGAGCAGTACTTC
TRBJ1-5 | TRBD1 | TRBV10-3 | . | CAISVEGAGQPQHF | TGTGCCATCAGTGTGGAGGGGGCTGGTCAGCCCCAGCATTTT
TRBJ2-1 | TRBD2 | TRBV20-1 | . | CSASPTLAGGLDEQFF | TGCAGTGCTAGCCCAACACTAGCGGGGGGGCTCGATGAGCAGTTCTTC
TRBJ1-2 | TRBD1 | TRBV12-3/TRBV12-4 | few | CASSQMGQTLRGYTF | TGTGCCAGCAGCCAAATGGGACAGACCTTAAGGGGCTACACCTTC
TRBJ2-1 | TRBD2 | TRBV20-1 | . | CSASVTSGGYNEQFF | TGCAGTGCCAGCGTCACTAGCGGGGGTTACAATGAGCAGTTCTTC
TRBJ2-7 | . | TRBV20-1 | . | CSAQGGPSYEQYF | TGCAGTGCTCAGGGAGGCCCTTCCTACGAGCAGTACTTC
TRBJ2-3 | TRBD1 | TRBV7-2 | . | CASSPGTGGFGTDTQYF | TGTGCCAGCAGCCCCGGGACAGGGGGTTTTGGAACAGATACGCAGTATTTT
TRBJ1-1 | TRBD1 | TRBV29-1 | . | CSLRAGGLAFF | TGCAGCCTGAGGGCAGGGGGTTTAGCTTTCTTT
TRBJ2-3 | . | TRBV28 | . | CASSPPGLGEDTQYF | TGTGCCAGCAGTCCACCGGGTCTAGGGGAAGATACGCAGTATTTT
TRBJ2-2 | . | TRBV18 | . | CASSRSGQNTGELFF | TGTGCCAGCTCACGCTCGGGACAAAACACCGGGGAGCTGTTTTTT
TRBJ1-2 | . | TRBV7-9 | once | CAGVRSYGYTF | TGTGCCGGGGTCCGGAGCTATGGCTACACCTTC
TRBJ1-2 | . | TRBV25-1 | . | CASRAGSHGYTF | TGTGCCAGCAGGGCAGGGTCCCATGGCTACACCTTC